A single sample is the source of the 22 T cell receptor beta chains below, sequenced in a study of T cells in localized non-small cell lung cancer. This table comes from immunoSEQ multiplex PCR, and its TCRdb copy is limited to in-frame clones, with some not included. The profile shows about 39,000 clones, about four fifths of them singletons. The sample was PBMCs, taken before any cancer treatment. The origin of the receptors is a woman aged 40 to 75 with stage II squamous cell lung carcinoma.

CDR3 sequence reads: CASSLRAGEQETQYF. For the CDR3, the DNA is TGTGCCAGCAGCTTAAGGGCAGGGGAACAAGAGACCCAGTACTTC. V and J are TRBV7-9 and TRBJ2-5, with D perhaps TRBD1 (6 bases). This CDR3 region has 15 residues. Trimming removed 2 bases from V and 2 bases from J, with 12 bases in between. CDR1 is SEHNR, CDR2 FQNEAQ, per germline (reference sequence).

The chain links TRBV27 to TRBJ2-3; TRBD2 is a possible D gene (6 bases). The CDR3 is made up of 14 amino acids. Looked up from germline, CDR1 is MNHEY and CDR2 is SMNVEV (reference sequence). Trimming pared 3 bases from V and 11 bases from J, leaving 18 bases between. DNA for the CDR3: TGTGCCAGCAGTTTGGTTTACGGGGCGGAGGGGCAGTATTTT. Protein: CASSLVYGAEGQYF.

This clone has more than one count but fewer than ten. The CDR3 DNA reads as TGTGCCAGTAGTAGAACGCCCGAGGGGACCCAGCATTTT. Protein product: CASSRTPEGTQHF. This chain links TRBV19 with TRBJ1-5, with D possibly matching TRBD1 (5 bases). The length of the CDR3 is 13 residues. V lost 4 bases, J lost 11 bases, and 15 bases lay in between. Germline V CDR1 and CDR2: LNHDA, SQIVND (reference sequence).

The CDR3 DNA sequence: TGTGCCAGCAGCCAGAGGGACCTAGAGACCCAGTACTTC. Amino acid sequence: CASSQRDLETQYF. V usage is TRBV7-2 and J usage is TRBJ2-5; D is perhaps TRBD1 or TRBD2 (5 bases each). The V end was cut by 5 bases, the J end by 4 bases, with 11 bases between. Germline CDR1 SGHTA, CDR2 FQGNSA. This CDR3 is 13 amino acids long.

This sequence joins TRBV6-1 and TRBJ1-3; D is perhaps TRBD1 (5 bases). V lost 2 bases to trimming and J lost 1 base, with 9 bases between them. The CDR3 covers 15 residues. CDR1 and CDR2 (germline): MNHNS, SASEGT. The CDR3 bases are TGTGCCAGCAGTGAAATATCAGGGTCTGGAAACACCATATATTTT. As protein: CASSEISGSGNTIYF.

The table lists this clone with a count of one. The rearrangement uses TRBV5-8 and TRBJ2-5; D unclear. The CDR3 consists of 16 residues. CDR1 SGHTS and CDR2 YDEGEE come from the germline V gene. Trimming removed 4 bases at V and 1 base at J, with 17 bases between. The CDR3 sequence: CASSPQTLPGQETQYF. The CDR3 nucleotides are TGTGCCAGCAGCCCGCAGACTCTCCCGGGCCAAGAGACCCAGTACTTC.

V is TRBV19 and J is TRBJ1-1; no firm D call. V lost 3 bases to trimming and J lost 3 bases, with 8 bases between them. This CDR3 is 13 amino acids long. The V gene's germline CDR1 is LNHDA and CDR2 SQIVND (reference sequence). The CDR3 DNA reads as TGTGCCAGTAGTATTCGGCGGGACACTGAAGCTTTCTTT. Its protein product is CASSIRRDTEAFF.

A note on this clone: A junction boundary mismatches the germline segment, possibly from a read error. This sequence joins TRBV5-1 and TRBJ2-7, with 9 bases aligning to TRBD2. Germline CDR1 and CDR2: SGHRS and YFSETQ. The CDR3 consists of 15 residues. This chain's CDR3 is CASSIAGEKIYAQYF. For the CDR3, the DNA is TGCGCCAGCAGCATAGCGGGAGAGAAGATCTACGCGCAGTACTTC.

V usage is TRBV11-2 and J usage is TRBJ2-2; no clear D. Trimming left V 0 bases short and J 9 bases short, with 2 bases between. The CDR3 is made up of 11 amino acids. CDR1 SGHAT and CDR2 FQNNGV come from the germline V gene. The CDR3 protein is CASSLERELFF. In nucleotides, the CDR3 is TGTGCCAGCAGCTTAGAGCGGGAGCTGTTTTTT.

The chain joins TRBV6-1 to TRBJ1-3; D perhaps matches TRBD1 (5 bases). The germline V and J ends were trimmed by 7 bases and 8 bases, with 9 bases remaining between them. In germline, CDR1 is MNHNS, CDR2 SASEGT. This CDR3 comprises 11 residues. DNA of the CDR3: TGTGCCAGCACCCTGACAGACACCATATATTTT. It specifies CASTLTDTIYF.

The V call is TRBV6-1, the J call TRBJ2-2; D is unresolved. This CDR3 is 16 amino acids long. Germline CDR1 MNHNS, CDR2 SASEGT. V dropped 2 bases and J dropped 1 base, with 11 bases sitting between them. CDR3 region: CASSERSRQNTGELFF. CDR3 DNA sequence: TGTGCCAGCAGTGAAAGGTCTAGACAGAACACCGGGGAGCTGTTTTTT.

The rearrangement links TRBV2 to TRBJ2-3, with D possibly being TRBD1 (6 bases). Between the trimmed V and J ends, which lost 6 bases and 3 bases, there was a span of 16 bases. This CDR3 has 15 amino acids. Germline-derived CDR1 and CDR2 are SNHLY and FYNNEI. The CDR3 here is CASRGARGETDTQYF. The CDR3 bases are TGTGCCAGCAGGGGGGCGAGAGGGGAGACAGATACGCAGTATTTT.

J is TRBJ2-1 and V is TRBV11-2; D is unclear. CDR3 length: 10 amino acids. Germline V gene data show CDR1 as SGHAT and CDR2 as FQNNGV. Trimming pared 6 bases from V and 5 bases from J, leaving 2 bases between. Here the CDR3 reads CASRNNEQFF. For the CDR3, the DNA is TGTGCCAGCAGAAACAATGAGCAGTTCTTC.

This rearrangement joins TRBV15 to TRBJ2-2; D unclear. Per germline, CDR1 LNHNV and CDR2 YYDKDF (reference sequence). The CDR3 is made up of 13 amino acids. Deletions cut 1 base from V and 5 bases from J, with 5 bases between. The CDR3 is CATSRVGTGELFF. DNA of the CDR3: TGTGCCACCAGCAGAGTTGGTACCGGGGAGCTGTTTTTT.

The chain has TRBV27 and TRBJ2-2, with a weak D call TRBD2 (7 bases). The V gene's germline CDR1 is MNHEY and CDR2 SMNVEV (reference sequence). The ends were cut back, 2 bases at V and 2 bases at J, with 15 bases in the middle. The CDR3 spans 17 residues. For the CDR3, the DNA is TGTGCCAGCAGTTTAAGGGGGGGCGCCTCAAACACCGGGGAGCTGTTTTTT. This gives the protein CASSLRGGASNTGELFF.

The chain links TRBV14 to TRBJ1-1; D not resolved. Germline V gene lookup returns CDR1 SGHDN and CDR2 FVKESK. V shed 4 bases and J shed 3 bases, with 18 bases lying between them. This CDR3 comprises 16 residues. The CDR3 here is CASSPLEAPQDTEAFF. The CDR3 DNA is TGTGCCAGCAGCCCGCTAGAGGCTCCCCAGGACACTGAAGCTTTCTTT.

The V gene is TRBV19, the J gene TRBJ1-2; D unclear. V was clipped by 1 base and J by 8 bases, with 11 bases between them. The CDR3 has 13 residues. CDR1 and CDR2 from the germline V gene are LNHDA and SQIVND (reference sequence). DNA for the CDR3: TGTGCCAGTAGTATAGGTCCGGGAAGCGGCTACACCTTC. Translating gives CASSIGPGSGYTF.

The DNA of the CDR3 is TGTGCCAGCAGTTACTCGCGGCAGACCCGGGAGCTGTTTTTT. Protein product: CASSYSRQTRELFF. The V gene is TRBV6-5, the J gene TRBJ2-2; D is undetermined. CDR3 length equals 14 residues. Trimming removed 0 bases from V and 9 bases from J, with 11 bases in between. Germline V gene lookup returns CDR1 MNHEY and CDR2 SVGAGI.

The chain employs TRBV7-9 and TRBJ2-5; no reliable D call. The CDR3 runs 11 residues. Trimming removed 3 bases from V and 5 bases from J, with 4 bases in between. The V gene's germline CDR1 is SEHNR and CDR2 FQNEAQ (reference sequence). The CDR3 sequence: CASSLWETQYF. In DNA form, the CDR3 reads TGTGCCAGCAGCTTGTGGGAGACCCAGTACTTC.

About this clone itself: A junction boundary mismatches the germline segment, possibly from a read error. V is TRBV2 and J is TRBJ1-1, with D possibly being TRBD1 (6 bases). The CDR3 is 13 amino acids. Per germline, CDR1 SNHLY and CDR2 FYNNEI. The CDR3 sequence: CASTEAGDTEAFF. CDR3 DNA: TGTGCCAGCACTGAAGCAGGGGACACTGAAGCTTTCTTT.

The chain employs TRBV29-1 and TRBJ2-1; D unresolved. Trimming took 2 bases from V and 5 from J, leaving 7 bases between them. This CDR3 has 12 amino acids. The V gene's germline CDR1 is SQVTM and CDR2 ANQGSEA. In DNA, the CDR3 is TGCAGCGTTGAACTAGTCGACAATGAGCAGTTCTTC. Protein: CSVELVDNEQFF.

The gene calls are TRBV7-9 and TRBJ2-3; 7 nucleotides align to TRBD2. The ends lost 2 bases at V and 2 bases at J; junction bases unmatched: 7. The CDR3 contains 16 residues. Per germline, CDR1 SEHNR and CDR2 FQNEAQ (reference sequence). CDR3 sequence (DNA): TGTGCCAGCAGCTTAAGGGCTAGCGGAACCACAGATACGCAGTATTTT. As protein: CASSLRASGTTDTQYF.